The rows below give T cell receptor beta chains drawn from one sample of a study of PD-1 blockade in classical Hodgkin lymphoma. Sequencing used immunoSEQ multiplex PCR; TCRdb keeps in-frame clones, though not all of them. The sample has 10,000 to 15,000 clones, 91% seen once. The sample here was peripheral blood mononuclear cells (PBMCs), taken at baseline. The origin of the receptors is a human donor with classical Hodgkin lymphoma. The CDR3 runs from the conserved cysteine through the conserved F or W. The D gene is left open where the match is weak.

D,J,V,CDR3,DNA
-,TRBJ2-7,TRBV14,CASSQDLGGTHEQYF,TGTGCCAGCAGCCAAGATCTAGGAGGGACCCACGAGCAGTACTTC
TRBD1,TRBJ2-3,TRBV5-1,CASSLQVGQRTDTQYF,TGCGCCAGCAGCTTGCAGGTGGGACAGCGGACAGATACGCAGTATTTT
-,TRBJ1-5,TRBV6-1,CASSATGSGGGRNQPQHF,TGTGCCAGCAGTGCCACAGGGTCCGGGGGGGGACGCAATCAGCCCCAGCATTTT
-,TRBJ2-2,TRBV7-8,CASSSNVHTGELFF,TGTGCCAGCAGCTCCAATGTACACACCGGGGAGCTGTTTTTT
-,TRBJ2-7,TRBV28,CASSFGQSYEQYF,TGTGCCAGCAGCTTCGGACAGTCCTACGAGCAGTACTTC
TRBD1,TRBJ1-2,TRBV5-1,CASSHGGTGGNYGYTF,TGCGCCAGCAGCCATGGGGGAACAGGGGGTAACTATGGCTACACCTTC
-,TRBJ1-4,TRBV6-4,CASSISATNEKLFF,TGTGCCAGTTCGATATCTGCAACTAATGAAAAACTGTTTTTT
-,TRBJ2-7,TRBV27,CASKGDSYEQYF,TGTGCCAGCAAGGGGGACTCCTACGAGCAGTACTTC
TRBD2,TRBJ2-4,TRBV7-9,CASSEGTSGGAKNIQYF,TGTGCCAGCAGCGAAGGGACTAGCGGGGGGGCCAAAAACATTCAGTACTTC
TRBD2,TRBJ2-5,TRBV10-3,CAISTSGGQETQYF,TGTGCCATCAGCACTAGCGGGGGGCAAGAGACCCAGTACTTC
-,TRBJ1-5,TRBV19,CASRKDRDSNQPQHF,TGTGCCAGTAGAAAAGACAGAGATAGCAATCAGCCCCAGCATTTT
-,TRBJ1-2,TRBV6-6,CASSTGVARYGYTF,TGTGCCAGCAGCACCGGGGTTGCGCGCTATGGCTACACCTTC
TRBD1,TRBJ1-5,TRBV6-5,CASRPTGLENQPQHF,TGTGCCAGCAGGCCGACAGGGTTGGAGAATCAGCCCCAGCATTTT